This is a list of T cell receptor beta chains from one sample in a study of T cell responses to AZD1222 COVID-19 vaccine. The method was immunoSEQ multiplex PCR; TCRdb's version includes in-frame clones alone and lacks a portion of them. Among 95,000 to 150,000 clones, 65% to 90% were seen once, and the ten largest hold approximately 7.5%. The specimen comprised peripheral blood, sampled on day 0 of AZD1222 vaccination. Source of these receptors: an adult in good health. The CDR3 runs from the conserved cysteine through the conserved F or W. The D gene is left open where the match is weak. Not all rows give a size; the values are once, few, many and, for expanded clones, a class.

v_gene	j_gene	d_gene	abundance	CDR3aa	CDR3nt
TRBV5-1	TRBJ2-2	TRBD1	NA	CASRFTGGNTGELFF	TGCGCCAGCAGATTCACAGGGGGGAACACCGGGGAGCTGTTTTTT
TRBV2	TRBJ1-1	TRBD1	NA	CASSAGTGGLNTEAFF	TGTGCCAGCAGTGCTGGGACAGGGGGATTGAACACTGAAGCTTTCTTT
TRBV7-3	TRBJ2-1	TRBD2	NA	CASSLGTSVNEQFF	TGTGCCAGCAGCTTAGGGACTAGCGTCAATGAGCAGTTCTTC
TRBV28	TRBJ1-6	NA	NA	CASSLEEYNSPLHF	TGTGCCAGCAGTTTGGAGGAGTATAATTCACCCCTCCACTTT
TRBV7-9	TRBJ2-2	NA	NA	CASTLLAVNTGELFF	TGTGCCAGCACCTTACTAGCCGTGAACACCGGGGAGCTGTTTTTT
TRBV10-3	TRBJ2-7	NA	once	CAISVRDQAYEQYF	TGTGCCATCAGTGTCCGGGACCAAGCCTACGAGCAGTACTTC
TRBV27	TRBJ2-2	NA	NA	CASSFHSGPGELFF	TGTGCCAGCAGCTTTCATAGCGGCCCCGGGGAGCTGTTTTTT
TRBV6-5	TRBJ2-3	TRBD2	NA	CASSSGGPDTQYF	TGTGCCAGCAGTTCGGGGGGACCAGATACGCAGTATTTT
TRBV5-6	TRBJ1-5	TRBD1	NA	CASSLGQGGNQPQHF	TGTGCCAGCAGCTTGGGACAGGGCGGCAATCAGCCCCAGCATTTT
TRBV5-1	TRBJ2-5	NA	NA	CASSLVASDETQYF	TGCGCCAGCAGCTTGGTTGCTAGCGACGAGACCCAGTACTTC
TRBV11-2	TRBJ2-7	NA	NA	CASSLQLGLDEQYF	TGTGCCAGCAGCTTACAGCTAGGGCTGGACGAGCAGTACTTC
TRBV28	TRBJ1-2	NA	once	CASSLDINYGYTF	TGTGCCAGCAGTTTAGACATCAACTATGGCTACACCTTC
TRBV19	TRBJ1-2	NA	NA	CASSIDKATGRGYGYTF	TGTGCCAGTAGTATAGATAAAGCGACAGGACGGGGCTATGGCTACACCTTC
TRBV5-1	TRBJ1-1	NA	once	CASIRSGQNTEAFF	TGCGCCAGCATCAGATCAGGGCAGAACACTGAAGCTTTCTTT
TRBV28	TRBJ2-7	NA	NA	CASSVGSLSSYEQYF	TGTGCCAGCAGCGTCGGGAGTCTTAGCTCCTACGAGCAGTACTTC
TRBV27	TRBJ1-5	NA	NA	CASSLYPNQPQHF	TGTGCCAGCAGTCTTTACCCGAATCAGCCCCAGCATTTT
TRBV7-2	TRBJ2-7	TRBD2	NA	CASNLAGSGGYEQYF	TGTGCCAGCAACTTAGCGGGGTCCGGGGGGTACGAGCAGTACTTC
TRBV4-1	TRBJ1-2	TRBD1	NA	CASSWTGAAGGYTF	TGCGCCAGCAGCTGGACAGGGGCGGCGGGTGGCTACACCTTC
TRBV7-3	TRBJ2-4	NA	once	CASSYLTYEGKNIQYF	TGTGCCAGCAGTTACCTCACGTACGAGGGCAAAAACATTCAGTACTTC
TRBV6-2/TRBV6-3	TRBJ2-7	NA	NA	CASSPRGGSYEQYF	TGTGCCAGCAGTCCCCGAGGAGGTTCCTACGAGCAGTACTTC
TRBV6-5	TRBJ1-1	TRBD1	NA	CASSLRGPGTEAFF	TGTGCCAGCTCCCTCAGGGGGCCGGGGACTGAAGCTTTCTTT
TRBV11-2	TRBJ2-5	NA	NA	CASNPRGDPRGAQYF	TGTGCCAGCAACCCCCGAGGGGACCCTCGTGGGGCCCAGTACTTC